The 14 T cell receptor beta chains listed next were all sequenced from one sample in a study of T cells after yellow fever vaccination. From the 5' RACE reads, TCRdb called clonotypes with MiXCR, one entry per CDR3 protein. The sample consists of 100,000 to 150,000 distinct CDR3 sequences, over 12% of them appearing once. The starting material was CD8+ T cells sorted from PBMCs, obtained 5 days after the yellow fever booster vaccination. The receptors derive from a young man who received the YFV17D yellow fever vaccine.

This clonotype was detected only a few times. CDR3 bases: TGCAGTGCTAGAGATAAGGCCAGGGGGCTCCGCCAAGATACGCAGTATTTT. Its translation is CSARDKARGLRQDTQYF. The chain is built from TRBV20-1 and TRBJ2-3; 8 bases line up with TRBD1. The CDR3 runs to 17 residues. Unmatched junction bases numbered 13, after V lost 0 bases and J lost 5 bases. Germline values: CDR1 DFQATT, CDR2 SNEGSKA (reference sequence).

CDR3 region: CASNSGSTNTEAFF. CDR3 bases: TGCGCCAGCAATTCGGGCTCAACGAACACTGAAGCTTTCTTT. This sequence joins TRBV4-1 and TRBJ1-1; no reliable D call. Germline V gives CDR1 MGHRA, CDR2 YSYEKL. Between the trimmed V and J ends, which lost 7 bases and 1 base, there was a span of 13 bases. This CDR3 region has 14 residues.

The chain joins TRBV7-2 to TRBJ1-4, with 9 bases lining up with TRBD1. V lost 5 bases, J lost 6 bases, and 10 bases stayed unmatched. The CDR3 is made up of 16 amino acids. Germline loops: CDR1 SGHTA, CDR2 FQGNSA. CDR3 sequence (DNA): TGTGCCAGCAGCCGGCCGGGACAGGGCCCGGATGAAAAACTGTTTTTT. As protein: CASSRPGQGPDEKLFF. The whole variable domain, filled in from reference TRBV7-2 and TRBJ1-4, reads GAGVSQSPSNKVTEKGKDVELRCDPISGHTALYWYRQSLGQGLEFLIYFQGNSAPDKSGLPSDRFSAERTGGSVSTLTIQRTQQEDSAVYLCASSRPGQGPDEKLFFGSGTQLSVL.

V usage is TRBV19 and J usage is TRBJ2-3; D gene ambiguous. Germline V CDR1 and CDR2: LNHDA, SQIVND (reference sequence). The CDR3 is 13 residues long. The V end was cut by 7 bases, the J end by 0 bases, with 8 bases between. CDR3 sequence (DNA): TGTGCCAGTACTCTTGGCAGCACAGATACGCAGTATTTT. Translated: CASTLGSTDTQYF. Variable domain in full (rest from reference TRBV19 and TRBJ2-3): DGGITQSPKYLFRKEGQNVTLSCEQNLNHDAMYWYRQDPGQGLRLIYYSQIVNDFQKGDIAEGYSVSREKKESFPLTVTSAQKNPTAFYLCASTLGSTDTQYFGPGTRLTVL.

Only a few counts were recorded for this clonotype. J is TRBJ2-1 and V is TRBV6-6, with no clear D. Germline CDR1 MNHNY, CDR2 SVGAGI (reference sequence). The CDR3 totals 15 residues. Between the trimmed V and J ends, which lost 1 base and 2 bases, there was a span of 9 bases. CDR3 sequence: CASSYFPATYNEQFF. DNA for the CDR3: TGTGCCAGCAGTTACTTTCCAGCAACCTACAATGAGCAGTTCTTC.

The chain uses TRBV9 and TRBJ2-3; tentative D call: TRBD1 (5 bases). Trimming took off 4 bases at V and 4 bases at J, with 19 bases between the two ends. This CDR3 has 16 amino acids. Germline V CDR1 and CDR2: SGDLS, YYNGEE. As DNA, the CDR3 is TGTGCCAGCAGCCCAGTACAGGAACATTCGGCAGATACGCAGTATTTT. Translating gives CASSPVQEHSADTQYF.

In this sample, this clonotype turned up many times. The J gene is TRBJ2-5, the V gene TRBV12-3 or TRBV12-4; a weak D match, TRBD1 (6 bases). The CDR3 contains 14 residues. Deletions cut 5 bases from V and 2 bases from J, with 12 bases between. CDR3 protein: CASSGGHLQETQYF. The CDR3 coding sequence is TGTGCCAGCAGTGGGGGACACCTACAAGAGACCCAGTACTTC.

The V call is TRBV19, the J call TRBJ1-2; 8 bases match TRBD1. CDR3 length: 13 amino acids. Germline CDR1 is LNHDA and CDR2 is SQIVND (reference sequence). V trimming: 7 bases; J trimming: 5 bases; junction bases outside the gene matches: 6. In nucleotides, the CDR3 is TGTGCCAGTACCGGGGACAGGAGGTATGGCTACACCTTC. This codes for CASTGDRRYGYTF. Together with reference TRBV19 and TRBJ1-2, the CDR3 gives the full variable domain: DGGITQSPKYLFRKEGQNVTLSCEQNLNHDAMYWYRQDPGQGLRLIYYSQIVNDFQKGDIAEGYSVSREKKESFPLTVTSAQKNPTAFYLCASTGDRRYGYTFGSGTRLTVV.

This chain connects TRBV5-1 to TRBJ2-7, with 10 bases identical to TRBD1. From germline, CDR1 is SGHRS and CDR2 YFSETQ. CDR3 size: 14 residues. After removal of 4 bases from V and 5 bases from J, the junction contained 6 bases not matched to a gene. As DNA, the CDR3 is TGCGCCAGCAGCCCGGGACAGGGGAACGACGAGCAGTACTTC. Its translation is CASSPGQGNDEQYF.

The V and J genes are TRBV4-2 and TRBJ2-4; D is undetermined. V shed 2 bases and J shed 6 bases, with 14 bases lying between them. Germline V gene sequence: CDR1 LGHNA, CDR2 YNFKEQ. This CDR3 has 15 amino acids. The CDR3 coding sequence is TGTGCCAGCAGCCAAACGCCAACCTCCGGAAACATTCAGTACTTC. Its translation: CASSQTPTSGNIQYF.

The table lists this clonotype with a few counts. The chain recombines TRBV6-5 with TRBJ2-6; possibly TRBD1 or TRBD2 for D (5 bases each). Looked up from germline, CDR1 is MNHEY and CDR2 is SVGAGI. V was trimmed by 5 bases and J by 0 bases, leaving 11 bases between them. The CDR3 loop spans 16 amino acids. The chain's CDR3 is CASSRGVPSGANVLTF. The CDR3, as DNA: TGTGCCAGCAGTAGGGGAGTACCCTCTGGGGCCAACGTCCTGACTTTC.

This clonotype was recorded at least ten times. V gene TRBV20-1 combines with J gene TRBJ2-2, with 10 bases that match TRBD1. Germline CDR1 reads DFQATT; CDR2 reads SNEGSKA (reference sequence). The CDR3 contains 14 residues. V trimming: 4 bases; J trimming: 5 bases; junction bases outside the gene matches: 4. As DNA, the CDR3 is TGCAGTGCTACCCGACAGGGGGCAACCGGGGAGCTGTTTTTT. It codes for CSATRQGATGELFF.

The chain recombines TRBV4-1 with TRBJ1-1; D gene ambiguous. The CDR3 contains 13 residues. Trimming took off 7 bases at V and 1 base at J, with 10 bases between the two ends. Germline V gene data show CDR1 as MGHRA and CDR2 as YSYEKL. CDR3 sequence reads: CASTQLQNTEAFF. As DNA, the CDR3 is TGCGCCAGCACACAGCTCCAGAACACTGAAGCTTTCTTT.

The chain couples TRBV12-3 or TRBV12-4 to TRBJ2-1; weak D call: TRBD2 (5 bases). The CDR3 is 16 residues long. With 3 bases removed from V and 0 bases from J, the gap between germline ends came to 12 bases. The CDR3 DNA reads as TGTGCCAGCAGTTTTCAGTCAGAGGGCTCCTACAATGAGCAGTTCTTC. Protein: CASSFQSEGSYNEQFF.